Shown below are 9 T cell receptor beta chains from a single sample sequenced in a study of beta chain features in type 1 diabetes. As every portion of the isolated RNA was reverse transcribed, the sequencing read expressed TCRB transcripts. Data came from immunoSEQ multiplex PCR; TCRdb stores just in-frame clones and leaves some out. This table has 360,000 or so clones, 15% to 20% appearing once. Source material: naive CD4+ T cells from blood. These receptors were collected from a woman younger than 30 in good health.

The gene calls are TRBV9 and TRBJ2-7; D is unresolved. V was shortened by 3 bases and J by 3 bases, with 10 bases between the two germline ends. The CDR3 runs 13 residues. Germline lookup yields CDR1 SGDLS and CDR2 YYNGEE. The CDR3 reads CASSGREHYEQYF. CDR3 coding DNA: TGTGCCAGCAGCGGGAGAGAACACTACGAGCAGTACTTC.

This clone was counted between two and nine times. The J gene is TRBJ2-3, the V gene TRBV18; 9 nucleotides align to TRBD2. The CDR3 extends over 13 amino acids. Unmatched junction bases numbered 3, after V lost 7 bases and J lost 4 bases. Germline CDR1 reads KGHSH; CDR2 reads LQKENI. The CDR3 is CASLAGVADTQYF. The CDR3 nucleotides read TGTGCCAGCTTAGCGGGAGTGGCAGATACGCAGTATTTT.

This clone turned up a few times. V is TRBV6-5 and J is TRBJ2-5, with D possibly TRBD2 on 5 matching bases. Trimming took 8 bases from V and 5 from J, leaving 18 bases between them. Germline CDR1 MNHEY, CDR2 SVGAGI. CDR3 length: 14 residues. The CDR3 is CASSDREGGETQYF. CDR3 DNA sequence: TGTGCCAGCTCCGACCGAGAGGGCGGGGAGACCCAGTACTTC.

The chain is built from TRBV4-1 and TRBJ2-7; tentative D call: TRBD2 (5 bases). The V gene lost 0 bases and the J gene lost 10 bases, with 13 bases spanning the gap. The CDR3 runs to 13 residues. CDR1 MGHRA and CDR2 YSYEKL come from the germline V gene. Here the CDR3 DNA reads TGCGCCAGCAGCCAAGATTTTGAGACTACCCAGTACTTC. Translation: CASSQDFETTQYF.

This chain links TRBV30 with TRBJ2-1; no clear D. Germline-derived CDR1 and CDR2 are GTSNPN and SVGIG (reference sequence). V was cut by 5 bases and J by 9 bases, with 8 bases left in between. This CDR3 has 10 residues. CDR3 region: CAWARIEQFF. Here the CDR3 DNA reads TGTGCCTGGGCTAGGATTGAGCAGTTCTTC.

The J gene is TRBJ1-4, the V gene TRBV30; D is ambiguous. The V gene's germline CDR1 is GTSNPN and CDR2 SVGIG (reference sequence). The V gene lost 0 bases and the J gene lost 7 bases, with 6 bases spanning the gap. The CDR3 sequence is 12 residues long. The CDR3 loop is CAWSVAGEKLFF. CDR3 coding DNA: TGTGCCTGGAGTGTTGCGGGTGAAAAACTGTTTTTT.

This clone was counted only a few times. This sequence joins TRBV9 and TRBJ1-2, with D unclear. Deletions cut 2 bases from V and 5 bases from J, with 13 bases between. CDR3 length: 14 amino acids. In germline, CDR1 is SGDLS, CDR2 YYNGEE. The CDR3 here is CASSVSALEYGYTF. The CDR3 region has the DNA TGTGCCAGCAGCGTGTCGGCGCTGGAGTATGGCTACACCTTC.

This clone has more than one count but fewer than ten. The CDR3: CASSRGQGAINEQYF. As DNA, the CDR3 is TGCGCCAGCAGCAGAGGACAGGGGGCGATCAACGAGCAGTACTTC. This chain uses TRBV4-1 with TRBJ2-7; 11 positions match TRBD1. This CDR3 has 15 residues. Trimming at V came to 5 bases and at J to 5 bases, leaving 8 bases not matched to a gene. The germline gives CDR1 MGHRA, CDR2 YSYEKL.

This chain joins TRBV7-9 and TRBJ1-6, with D unclear. The CDR3 totals 13 residues. Germline assignment: CDR1 SEHNR and CDR2 FQNEAQ (reference sequence). V gave up 3 bases and J gave up 9 bases, with 9 bases separating them. CDR3 in DNA: TGTGCCAGCAGCTTCGATCCAGGTTCACCCCTCCACTTT. Residues: CASSFDPGSPLHF.